A single sample is the source of the 20 T cell receptor beta chains below, sequenced in a study of OX40 agonist ivuxolimab in advanced cancers. Sequencing used immunoSEQ multiplex PCR; TCRdb keeps in-frame clones, though not all of them. Of fewer than 90,000 clones in the sample, 70% to 90% were seen once. Sequences were derived from CD4+ or CD8+ T cells sorted from blood, sampled in a trial of the OX40 agonist ivuxolimab. These receptors came from an adult with an advanced solid tumor such as melanoma, head and neck, liver or kidney cancer.

The chain is built from TRBV27 and TRBJ2-5; TRBD2 agrees at 9 bases. This CDR3 spans 15 amino acids. Germline assignment: CDR1 MNHEY and CDR2 SMNVEV (reference sequence). Trimming cost V 3 bases and J 5 bases; bases outside gene matches: 7. The CDR3 sequence: CASSFRREGRETQYF. CDR3 in DNA: TGTGCCAGCAGTTTCCGGCGGGAGGGCCGTGAGACCCAGTACTTC.

The V and J genes are TRBV5-4 and TRBJ2-5, with D uncertain. V lost 0 bases and J 3 bases, leaving 12 bases between the germline ends. The germline V gene encodes CDR1 SGHNT and CDR2 YYREEE (reference sequence). This CDR3 spans 15 amino acids. The CDR3 nucleotides read TGTGCCAGCAGCTTGGCCGGGCAGCAAAAAGAGACCCAGTACTTC. Translating it yields CASSLAGQQKETQYF.

Note on this clone: Compared with germline, one end of the junction differs, possibly owing to a read error. The genes are TRBV5-8 and TRBJ2-5; TRBD1 matches at 8 bases. The CDR3 length is 11 residues. Germline CDR1 SGHTS, CDR2 YDEGEE. CDR3 loop: CASGVEDRDNF. CDR3 DNA: TGTGCCAGCGGCGTCGAGGACAGGGACAACTTC.

The chain links TRBV4-3 to TRBJ2-2; no reliable D call. CDR1 LGHNA and CDR2 YSLEER come from the germline V gene. This CDR3 is built from 13 residues. Trimming cost V 1 base and J 4 bases, with 4 bases left between them. This CDR3 is CASSQGITGELFF. As DNA, the CDR3 is TGCGCCAGCAGCCAAGGGATCACCGGGGAGCTGTTTTTT.

V usage is TRBV6-5 and J usage is TRBJ2-7; D might be TRBD1 or TRBD2, each matching 6 bases. Trimming cost V 7 bases and J 6 bases, with 19 bases left between them. CDR3 size: 14 residues. The V gene's germline CDR1 is MNHEY and CDR2 SVGAGI. CDR3 DNA sequence: TGTGCCAGCACATCTGCGGGACACTCCGGCGAGCAGTACTTC. Its protein is CASTSAGHSGEQYF.

V usage is TRBV15 and J usage is TRBJ1-3, with a possible D match to TRBD1 (5 bases). This CDR3 has 15 amino acids. V shed 0 bases and J shed 4 bases, with 10 bases lying between them. Germline CDR1 is LNHNV and CDR2 is YYDKDF (reference sequence). The CDR3 region has the DNA TGTGCCACCAGCAGAGAGGGGGTCGGGGGAAACACCATATATTTT. It translates to CATSREGVGGNTIYF.

The CDR3 here is CASSLGLAETGELFF. CDR3 nucleotides: TGTGCCAGCAGCTTGGGGCTAGCGGAGACCGGGGAGCTGTTTTTT. The chain has TRBV5-4 and TRBJ2-2, with 7 bases lining up with TRBD2. Per the germline V gene, CDR1 is SGHNT and CDR2 is YYREEE (reference sequence). Trimming cost V 0 bases and J 5 bases; bases outside gene matches: 4. This CDR3 comprises 15 residues.

This rearrangement joins TRBV20-1 to TRBJ2-5, with D perhaps TRBD1 (5 bases). V lost 6 bases to trimming and J lost 3 bases, with 8 bases between them. The CDR3 consists of 11 residues. CDR1 and CDR2 (germline): DFQATT, SNEGSKA (reference sequence). CDR3 sequence reads: CSATGKETQYF. CDR3 DNA sequence: TGCAGTGCAACAGGAAAAGAGACCCAGTACTTC.

The rearrangement links TRBV7-3 to TRBJ2-5; D is ambiguous. This CDR3 is built from 13 residues. V was clipped by 8 bases and J by 2 bases, with 12 bases between them. Germline V gene lookup returns CDR1 SGHTA and CDR2 FQGTGA. Here the CDR3 DNA reads TGTGCCAGCGGCCAGACCAGACAAGAGACCCAGTACTTC. Translating it yields CASGQTRQETQYF. Full variable domain (missing parts from reference TRBV7-3 and TRBJ2-5): GAGVSQTPSNKVTEKGKYVELRCDPISGHTALYWYRQSLGQGPEFLIYFQGTGAADDSGLPNDRFFAVRPEGSVSTLKIQRTERGDSAVYLCASGQTRQETQYFGPGTRLLVL.

This chain connects TRBV25-1 to TRBJ1-1, with D hard to call. Germline CDR1 reads MGHDK; CDR2 reads SYGVNS. Between the trimmed V and J ends, which lost 7 bases and 2 bases, there was a span of 17 bases. This CDR3 is built from 15 residues. The CDR3 DNA follows: TGTGCCAGCAACGACCCGCGTATAGCCAACACTGAAGCTTTCTTT. Protein product: CASNDPRIANTEAFF.

This clone was seen just once. J is TRBJ1-1 and V is TRBV27; a possible D gene is TRBD1 (5 bases). Trimming took off 0 bases at V and 5 bases at J, with 16 bases between the two ends. The CDR3 has 16 amino acids. In germline, CDR1 is MNHEY, CDR2 SMNVEV (reference sequence). CDR3 nucleotide sequence: TGTGCCAGCAGTTTATCGTCGGGAGGGACCCCAACTGAAGCTTTCTTT. This sequence encodes CASSLSSGGTPTEAFF.

V usage is TRBV15 and J usage is TRBJ1-6; no definite D call. This CDR3 has 14 amino acids. The ends were cut back, 0 bases at V and 10 bases at J, with 10 bases in the middle. Germline loops: CDR1 LNHNV, CDR2 YYDKDF (reference sequence). The CDR3 DNA sequence: TGTGCCACCAGCAGAGACAAGGGCTTCTCACCCCTCCACTTT. Amino acid sequence: CATSRDKGFSPLHF. Filled out from reference TRBV15 and TRBJ1-6, the complete variable domain reads DAMVIQNPRYQVTQFGKPVTLSCSQTLNHNVMYWYQQKSSQAPKLLFHYYDKDFNNEADTPDNFQSRRPNTSFCFLDIRSPGLGDTAMYLCATSRDKGFSPLHFGNGTRLTVT.

The rearrangement links TRBV6-5 to TRBJ1-5, with D hard to call. CDR3 length equals 14 residues. Germline assignment: CDR1 MNHEY and CDR2 SVGAGI. Trimming pared 8 bases from V and 0 bases from J, leaving 11 bases between. The CDR3 DNA sequence: TGTGCCAGCCGAAAAGGGTATAGCAATCAGCCCCAGCATTTT. Amino acid sequence: CASRKGYSNQPQHF.

V is TRBV27 and J is TRBJ1-5; weak D call: TRBD1 (6 bases). Trimming pared 0 bases from V and 2 bases from J, leaving 14 bases between. The CDR3 length is 17 residues. Per germline, CDR1 MNHEY and CDR2 SMNVEV (reference sequence). CDR3: CASSLSGRGVGNQPQHF. The CDR3 DNA follows: TGTGCCAGCAGTTTATCGGGGAGGGGGGTTGGCAATCAGCCCCAGCATTTT.

V usage is TRBV6-1 and J usage is TRBJ2-2; D might be TRBD1 (5 bases). The CDR3 covers 13 residues. Trimming cost V 7 bases and J 9 bases, with 15 bases left between them. Germline V CDR1 and CDR2: MNHNS, SASEGT. The CDR3 DNA reads as TGTGCCAGCAAGCCGTGGCAGGGTCGGGAGCTGTTTTTT. Amino acids: CASKPWQGRELFF.

The genes are TRBV7-9 and TRBJ2-3; 7 bases fit TRBD1. The CDR3 loop spans 17 amino acids. The germline CDR1 and CDR2 sequences are SEHNR and FQNEAQ (reference sequence). V shed 1 base, J shed 3 bases, and the junction held 10 bases outside the gene matches. CDR3 loop: CASSLGINRGLTDTQYF. In DNA form, the CDR3 reads TGTGCCAGCAGCTTAGGGATCAACAGGGGTTTGACAGATACGCAGTATTTT.

This chain uses TRBV7-2 with TRBJ1-2, with a weak D call TRBD1 (5 bases). The CDR3 has 14 residues. Between the trimmed V and J ends, which lost 5 bases and 8 bases, there was a span of 18 bases. Germline lookup yields CDR1 SGHTA and CDR2 FQGNSA. CDR3 DNA sequence: TGTGCCAGCAGCCCGCTGGGGGGACCGGAAGGCTACACCTTC. This gives the protein CASSPLGGPEGYTF.

The sample holds one count of this clone. The V gene is TRBV7-2, the J gene TRBJ2-2, with 9 bases aligning to TRBD2. The CDR3 totals 17 residues. Germline trimming cut 1 base from V and 4 bases from J; bases unmatched to any gene: 7. Germline-derived CDR1 and CDR2 are SGHTA and FQGNSA. CDR3 nucleotide sequence: TGTGCCAGCAGCTTAGATGGCGGGAGGGCGGGCACCGGGGAGCTGTTTTTT. Translation: CASSLDGGRAGTGELFF.

The chain employs TRBV18 and TRBJ2-7; D is unresolved. The V and J ends lost 3 bases and 0 bases respectively, with 9 bases between them. The CDR3 is made up of 14 amino acids. Germline values: CDR1 KGHSH, CDR2 LQKENI. CDR3 DNA: TGTGCCAGCTCACCCGGACGGAGCTCCTACGAGCAGTACTTC. This codes for CASSPGRSSYEQYF.

The chain uses TRBV29-1 and TRBJ2-5; D call uncertain. V was pared by 4 bases and J by 5 bases, with 8 bases between. There are 11 residues in the CDR3. Germline V gene sequence: CDR1 SQVTM, CDR2 ANQGSEA. The CDR3 spells CSVGMRETQYF. The CDR3, as DNA: TGCAGCGTTGGGATGAGGGAGACCCAGTACTTC.